This T cell receptor beta chain was retrieved from a study of technical replicates of blood from several donors (dated by TCRdb to 2015 to 2018). For this clone: It has no known antigen specificity. It has no much larger one-base neighbor in the sample; base qualities were not kept.

The CDR3 runs 15 amino acids, cysteine and phenylalanine included. The retained sequence is limited to the CDR3, 45 bases, with the frame set at the first base. From the germline V gene, CDR1 is MGHRA and CDR2 is YSYEKL. V is cut back by 3 bases and J by 2 bases, with 3 bases in the junction unmatched. The library was prepared using the immunoSEQ multiplex PCR assay. Held by TCRdb, this immuneACCESS table contains in-frame sequences only and omits some clones. Under half of the omission traces to an unresolved V gene where checked; the cause of the rest is unknown. For this sample there are 67,000 or so clones; 95% to 96% appear just once. 0.24% of the sample lies in the top ten.

The chain uses TRBV4-1 and TRBJ2-7; TRBD2 lines up with 11 middle nucleotides. Sequencing was carried out using T cells isolated from PBMCs. The clonotype originates from a human donor in good health. Here the CDR3 is given as CASSHLAGGTYEQYF. The DNA reads as follows: TGCGCCAGCAGCCACCTAGCGGGAGGTACCTACGAGCAGTACTTC.